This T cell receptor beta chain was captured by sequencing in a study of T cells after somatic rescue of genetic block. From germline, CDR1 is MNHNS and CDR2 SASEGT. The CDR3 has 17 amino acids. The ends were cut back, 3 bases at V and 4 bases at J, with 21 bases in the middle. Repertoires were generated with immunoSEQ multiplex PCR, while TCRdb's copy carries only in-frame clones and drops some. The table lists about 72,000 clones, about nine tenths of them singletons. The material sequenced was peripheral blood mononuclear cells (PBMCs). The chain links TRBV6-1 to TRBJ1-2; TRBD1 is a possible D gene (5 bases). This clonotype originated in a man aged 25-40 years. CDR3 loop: CASSDIPFFGAVYGYTF. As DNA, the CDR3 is TGTGCCAGCAGTGATATCCCCTTCTTCGGGGCGGTCTATGGCTACACCTTC.